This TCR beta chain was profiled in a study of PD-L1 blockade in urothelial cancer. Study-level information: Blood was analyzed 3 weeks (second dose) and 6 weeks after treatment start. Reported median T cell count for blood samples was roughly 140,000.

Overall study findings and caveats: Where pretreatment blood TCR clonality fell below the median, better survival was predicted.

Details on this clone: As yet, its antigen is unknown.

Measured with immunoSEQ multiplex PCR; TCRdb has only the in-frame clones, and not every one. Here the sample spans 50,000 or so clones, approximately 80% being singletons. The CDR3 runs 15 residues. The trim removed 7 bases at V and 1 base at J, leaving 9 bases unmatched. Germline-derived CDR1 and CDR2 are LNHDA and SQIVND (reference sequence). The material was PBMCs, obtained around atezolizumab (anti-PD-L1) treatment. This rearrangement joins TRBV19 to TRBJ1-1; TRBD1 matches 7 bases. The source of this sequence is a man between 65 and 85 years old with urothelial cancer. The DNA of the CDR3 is TGTGCCAGTACTCTAGGGGCAGGGGGGAACACTGAAGCTTTCTTT. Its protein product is CASTLGAGGNTEAFF.